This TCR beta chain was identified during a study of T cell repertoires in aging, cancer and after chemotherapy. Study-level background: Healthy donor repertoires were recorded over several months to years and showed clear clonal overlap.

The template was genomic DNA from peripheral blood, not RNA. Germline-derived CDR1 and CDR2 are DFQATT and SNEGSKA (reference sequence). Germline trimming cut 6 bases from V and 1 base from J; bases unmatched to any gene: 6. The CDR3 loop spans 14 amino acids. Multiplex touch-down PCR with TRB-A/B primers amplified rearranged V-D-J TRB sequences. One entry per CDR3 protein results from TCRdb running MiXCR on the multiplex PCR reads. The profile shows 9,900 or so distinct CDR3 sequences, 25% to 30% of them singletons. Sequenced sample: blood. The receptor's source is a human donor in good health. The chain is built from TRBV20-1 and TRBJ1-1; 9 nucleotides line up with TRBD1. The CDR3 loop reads CSAFEQGANTEAFF. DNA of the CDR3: TGCAGTGCCTTCGAACAGGGGGCGAACACTGAAGCTTTCTTT.